This TCR beta chain was found in a study of PD-1 blockade in classical Hodgkin lymphoma. Clones were sequenced by immunoSEQ multiplex PCR, and TCRdb holds only the in-frame ones, with some missing. The sample consists of about 92,000 clones, approximately 86% of them appearing once. The time point: cycle 4 day 1 (C4D1), after 5 to 7 weeks of nivolumab. All patients experienced relapse after autologous stem cell transplantation, and brentuximab vedotin exposure was variable. The V end was cut by 7 bases, the J end by 6 bases, with 14 bases between. CDR3 length equals 12 residues. Per germline, CDR1 SQVTM and CDR2 ANQGSEA.

The chain employs TRBV29-1 and TRBJ2-3, with D tentatively TRBD1 or TRBD2 (5 bases each). The material was peripheral blood mononuclear cells (PBMCs), obtained before the fourth cycle of nivolumab. This clonotype was obtained from a human donor with classical Hodgkin lymphoma. The CDR3 DNA is TGCAGCGCCAACAGAGGGGCGGATACGCAGTATTTT. Protein sequence: CSANRGADTQYF.